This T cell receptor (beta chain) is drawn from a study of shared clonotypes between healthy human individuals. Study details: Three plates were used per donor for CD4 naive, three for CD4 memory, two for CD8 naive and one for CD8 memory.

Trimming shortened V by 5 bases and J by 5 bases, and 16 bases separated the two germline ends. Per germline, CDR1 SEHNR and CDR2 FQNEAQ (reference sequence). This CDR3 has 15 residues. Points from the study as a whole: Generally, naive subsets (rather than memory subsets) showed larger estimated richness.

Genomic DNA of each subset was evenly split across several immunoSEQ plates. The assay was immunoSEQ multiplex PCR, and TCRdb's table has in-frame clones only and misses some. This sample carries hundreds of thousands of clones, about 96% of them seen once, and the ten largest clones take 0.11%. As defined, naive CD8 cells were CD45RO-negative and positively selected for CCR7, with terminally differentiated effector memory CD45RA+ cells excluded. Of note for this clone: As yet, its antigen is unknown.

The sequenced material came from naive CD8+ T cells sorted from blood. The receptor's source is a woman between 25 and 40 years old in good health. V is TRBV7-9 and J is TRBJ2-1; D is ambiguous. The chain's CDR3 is CASSPPGSSNNEQFF. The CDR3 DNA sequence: TGTGCCAGCAGCCCCCCCGGCAGTAGCAACAATGAGCAGTTCTTC.